This entry lists 27 T cell receptor beta chains sequenced from one sample in a study of control samples from healthy donors and cancer patients. Sequencing used immunoSEQ multiplex PCR; TCRdb keeps in-frame clones, though not all of them. The sample records over 65,000 clones, 94% being singletons. Sequencing input: blood. Receptor source: a woman aged 40 to 50 in good health.

The rearrangement joins TRBV10-1 to TRBJ2-7, with D uncertain. CDR3 size: 14 residues. Germline V gene data show CDR1 as WNHNN and CDR2 as SYGVQD (reference sequence). Trimming stripped 3 bases from V and 4 bases from J, with 13 bases between. The CDR3 region has the DNA TGCGCCAGCAGTGATTTCGCACCCGGTTACGAGCAGTACTTC. Translated, it gives CASSDFAPGYEQYF.

The V and J genes are TRBV6-4 and TRBJ2-1; D may match TRBD1 or TRBD2 (7 bases each). The germline V gene has CDR1 MRHNA and CDR2 SNTAGT. This CDR3 is built from 15 residues. Trimming pared 6 bases from V and 3 bases from J, leaving 15 bases between. CDR3 sequence: CASSPQGGDYNEQFF. In DNA form, the CDR3 reads TGTGCCAGCAGCCCCCAGGGGGGGGACTACAATGAGCAGTTCTTC.

The chain couples TRBV28 to TRBJ1-2; a possible D gene is TRBD1 (6 bases). CDR1 and CDR2 from the germline V gene are MDHEN and SYDVKM. The germline V and J ends were trimmed by 4 bases and 2 bases, with 17 bases remaining between them. The CDR3 consists of 16 residues. DNA for the CDR3: TGTGCCAGCAGTTCCGTCGGAGGGGGGGCGAACTATGGCTACACCTTC. Its translation: CASSSVGGGANYGYTF.

V usage is TRBV5-1 and J usage is TRBJ2-1, with TRBD1 identical over 7 bases. The germline CDR1 and CDR2 sequences are SGHRS and YFSETQ. The ends lost 4 bases at V and 1 base at J; junction bases unmatched: 5. The length of the CDR3 is 15 residues. The CDR3: CASSPTGESYNEQFF. The DNA for the CDR3 is TGCGCCAGCAGCCCAACAGGGGAGTCCTACAATGAGCAGTTCTTC.

The chain employs TRBV18 and TRBJ1-5, with TRBD1 matching over 8 bases. The CDR3 is 16 residues long. The germline V gene encodes CDR1 KGHSH and CDR2 LQKENI. With V trimmed by 3 bases and J by 3 bases, 7 bases remained unmatched. The DNA of the CDR3 is TGTGCCAGCTCACCTTCCCAGGGGGCGGCCAATCAGCCCCAGCATTTT. Its translation is CASSPSQGAANQPQHF.

V usage is TRBV30 and J usage is TRBJ2-1; 16 bases agree with TRBD2. V was clipped by 4 bases and J by 0 bases; unmatched bases: 12. The CDR3 loop spans 20 amino acids. Germline CDR1 reads GTSNPN; CDR2 reads SVGIG (reference sequence). Here the CDR3 reads CAWTPWGTSGGALSYNEQFF. The DNA of the CDR3 is TGTGCCTGGACCCCTTGGGGGACTAGCGGGGGGGCTCTCTCCTACAATGAGCAGTTCTTC.

This chain links TRBV27 with TRBJ1-1; 8 nucleotides match TRBD1. Germline lookup yields CDR1 MNHEY and CDR2 SMNVEV (reference sequence). Losses at the gene ends were 5 bases for V and 1 base for J; bases not matched to a gene: 21. This CDR3 is built from 20 residues. The CDR3: CASSPRGQAWVGSGNTEAFF. DNA of the CDR3: TGTGCCAGCAGTCCCAGGGGACAGGCTTGGGTGGGGAGTGGGAACACTGAAGCTTTCTTT.

V is TRBV7-2 and J is TRBJ2-2; the D gene is possibly TRBD2 (6 bases). This CDR3 region has 16 residues. Between the trimmed V and J ends, which lost 0 bases and 5 bases, there was a span of 13 bases. Germline CDR1 is SGHTA and CDR2 is FQGNSA. CDR3 residues: CASSLADRGGTGELFF. In nucleotides, the CDR3 is TGTGCCAGCAGCTTAGCGGACCGGGGAGGTACCGGGGAGCTGTTTTTT.

The chain couples TRBV20-1 to TRBJ1-4; unclear D gene. In germline, CDR1 is DFQATT, CDR2 SNEGSKA (reference sequence). V lost 7 bases and J 7 bases, leaving 10 bases between the germline ends. CDR3 length: 11 residues. The DNA for the CDR3 is TGCAGTGTGATCTGGACTGAAAAACTGTTTTTT. As protein: CSVIWTEKLFF.

The chain combines TRBV4-1 with TRBJ1-1, with D tentatively TRBD1 (5 bases). Germline V CDR1 and CDR2: MGHRA, YSYEKL. The CDR3 runs to 14 residues. V shed 0 bases and J shed 3 bases, with 8 bases lying between them. The CDR3 reads CASSQEWGHTEAFF. DNA for the CDR3: TGCGCCAGCAGCCAAGAGTGGGGACACACTGAAGCTTTCTTT.

The chain uses TRBV11-2 and TRBJ2-7, with 9 bases matching TRBD2. The CDR3 length is 15 residues. J was trimmed by 1 base and V by 2 bases; bases with no gene match: 3. Germline lookup yields CDR1 SGHAT and CDR2 FQNNGV. The CDR3 region is CASSLSSGSSYEQYF. The CDR3 nucleotides are TGTGCCAGCAGCTTAAGTAGCGGGAGTTCCTACGAGCAGTACTTC.

This rearrangement joins TRBV7-2 to TRBJ1-6; tentatively, D is TRBD1 (5 bases). The CDR3 loop spans 16 amino acids. The germline CDR1 and CDR2 sequences are SGHTA and FQGNSA. V lost 5 bases and J 0 bases, leaving 11 bases between the germline ends. Written as DNA, the CDR3 is TGTGCCAGCAGCCCCCAGGGTAGCTCCTATAATTCACCCCTCCACTTT. This sequence encodes CASSPQGSSYNSPLHF.

The chain couples TRBV9 to TRBJ2-7; 8 nucleotides align to TRBD1. The CDR3 extends over 14 amino acids. V lost 0 bases to trimming and J lost 3 bases; unmatched junction nucleotides: 2. Looked up from germline, CDR1 is SGDLS and CDR2 is YYNGEE. The CDR3: CASSVEDRDYEQYF. The DNA of the CDR3 is TGTGCCAGCAGCGTAGAGGACAGGGACTACGAGCAGTACTTC.

This sequence joins TRBV9 and TRBJ2-5; D may be TRBD2 (6 bases). The CDR3 length is 14 residues. V was trimmed by 0 bases and J by 3 bases, leaving 9 bases between them. Per the germline V gene, CDR1 is SGDLS and CDR2 is YYNGEE. CDR3 region: CASSVDGEEETQYF. DNA for the CDR3: TGTGCCAGCAGCGTAGATGGGGAGGAAGAGACCCAGTACTTC. The variable domain in full, with the rest retrieved from reference TRBV9 and TRBJ2-5, is DSGVTQTPKHLITATGQRVTLRCSPRSGDLSVYWYQQSLDQGLQFLIQYYNGEERAKGNILERFSAQQFPDLHSELNLSSLELGDSALYFCASSVDGEEETQYFGPGTRLLVL.

The rearrangement uses TRBV5-5 and TRBJ1-5; D is ambiguous. The CDR3 extends over 15 amino acids. Germline lookup yields CDR1 SGHKS and CDR2 YYEKEE (reference sequence). Trimming cost V 0 bases and J 0 bases, with 7 bases left between them. CDR3 DNA: TGTGCCAGCAGCTTGGAGTCGTATAGCAATCAGCCCCAGCATTTT. Residues: CASSLESYSNQPQHF. Full variable domain (rest looked up from reference TRBV5-5 and TRBJ1-5): DAGVTQSPTHLIKTRGQQVTLRCSPISGHKSVSWYQQVLGQGPQFIFQYYEKEERGRGNFPDRFSARQFPNYSSELNVNALLLGDSALYLCASSLESYSNQPQHFGDGTRLSIL.

The V call is TRBV15, the J call TRBJ2-6, with 7 bases lining up with TRBD1. The J segment lost 0 bases and the V segment lost 1 base, leaving 6 bases of the junction unmatched. Looked up from germline, CDR1 is LNHNV and CDR2 is YYDKDF (reference sequence). This CDR3 is built from 18 residues. The DNA of the CDR3 is TGTGCCACCAGCAGAGGGACAGGTTTTCCCTCTGGGGCCAACGTCCTGACTTTC. Amino acids: CATSRGTGFPSGANVLTF.

This chain links TRBV28 with TRBJ1-6, with TRBD1 identical over 9 bases. The V gene end was trimmed by 7 bases and the J gene end by 7 bases; junction bases not matched to a gene: 8. The CDR3 sequence is 15 residues long. Germline V lookup: CDR1 MDHEN, CDR2 SYDVKM. CDR3 region: CASNWGQGVNSPLHF. In DNA form, the CDR3 reads TGTGCCAGCAATTGGGGACAGGGAGTGAATTCACCCCTCCACTTT.

This clone was observed a single time. This chain connects TRBV4-1 to TRBJ2-7; no reliable D call. Germline CDR1 is MGHRA and CDR2 is YSYEKL. The CDR3 is 13 residues long. Deletions cut 0 bases from V and 3 bases from J, with 6 bases between. The chain's CDR3 is CASSQDPIYEQYF. For the CDR3, the DNA is TGCGCCAGCAGCCAAGACCCTATCTACGAGCAGTACTTC.

The chain carries TRBV7-7 and TRBJ2-7; 11 positions match TRBD2. The length of the CDR3 is 13 residues. Germline V gives CDR1 SSHAT, CDR2 FNYEAQ (reference sequence). V shed 6 bases and J 7 bases; nucleotides not matched to a gene: 5. The chain's CDR3 is CASSLAGGREQYF. DNA for the CDR3: TGTGCCAGCAGTCTAGCGGGAGGAAGGGAGCAGTACTTC. Full variable domain (rest looked up from reference TRBV7-7 and TRBJ2-7): GAGVSQSPRYKVTKRGQDVTLRCDPISSHATLYWYQQALGQGPEFLTYFNYEAQPDKSGLPSDRFSAERPEGSISTLTIQRTEQRDSAMYRCASSLAGGREQYFGPGTRLTVT.

This chain connects TRBV5-1 to TRBJ1-1; the D is unclear. This CDR3 has 13 amino acids. V was clipped by 3 bases and J by 1 base, with 7 bases between them. CDR1 and CDR2 from the germline V gene are SGHRS and YFSETQ. The CDR3 DNA follows: TGCGCCAGCAGCTCCACGGGGAACACTGAAGCTTTCTTT. Amino acid sequence: CASSSTGNTEAFF.

CDR3 loop: CASLPQGTDTQYF. Written as DNA, the CDR3 is TGTGCCAGCCTACCTCAGGGTACAGATACGCAGTATTTT. The chain has TRBV27 and TRBJ2-3; the D gene is possibly TRBD1 (5 bases). Germline assignment: CDR1 MNHEY and CDR2 SMNVEV (reference sequence). The CDR3 runs 13 residues. V was trimmed by 8 bases and J by 3 bases, leaving 12 bases between them.

The rearrangement joins TRBV7-9 to TRBJ2-6; no clear D gene. Germline CDR1 SEHNR, CDR2 FQNEAQ (reference sequence). This CDR3 has 18 residues. V was pared by 1 base and J by 0 bases, with 13 bases between. Here the CDR3 DNA reads TGTGCCAGCAGCTTAGTTAGGACGGATGTCTCTGGGGCCAACGTCCTGACTTTC. This encodes CASSLVRTDVSGANVLTF.

The chain carries TRBV9 and TRBJ2-1; unclear D gene. Trimming pared 1 base from V and 6 bases from J, leaving 5 bases between. Germline V gene sequence: CDR1 SGDLS, CDR2 YYNGEE. The CDR3 covers 12 residues. The CDR3 here is CASSVTFNEQFF. Here the CDR3 DNA reads TGTGCCAGCAGCGTAACGTTCAATGAGCAGTTCTTC.

This sequence joins TRBV25-1 and TRBJ2-7; D is possibly TRBD1 (5 bases). V was cut by 0 bases and J by 2 bases, with 11 bases left in between. This CDR3 spans 15 amino acids. Germline CDR1 MGHDK, CDR2 SYGVNS. CDR3 residues: CASSEYGRVTYEQYF. Here the CDR3 DNA reads TGTGCCAGCAGTGAATACGGCAGGGTTACCTACGAGCAGTACTTC.

In this sample, this clone turned up once. The chain links TRBV5-8 to TRBJ1-1; possibly TRBD1 for D (5 bases). The CDR3 covers 13 residues. Trimming shortened V by 0 bases and J by 7 bases, and 10 bases separated the two germline ends. Germline CDR1 is SGHTS and CDR2 is YDEGEE. CDR3 DNA sequence: TGTGCCAGCAGCTTGGGGTCAGGGAGTGAAGCTTTCTTT. Protein: CASSLGSGSEAFF.

J is TRBJ2-3 and V is TRBV27; maybe TRBD2 (5 bases). Trimming removed 5 bases from V and 6 bases from J, with 12 bases in between. The CDR3 extends over 13 amino acids. Germline V gives CDR1 MNHEY, CDR2 SMNVEV (reference sequence). CDR3: CASSPWIADTQYF. The CDR3 DNA follows: TGTGCCAGCAGTCCCTGGATAGCGGATACGCAGTATTTT.

This chain joins TRBV18 and TRBJ2-7, with D possibly being TRBD1 or TRBD2 (5 bases each). This CDR3 has 14 residues. Germline-derived CDR1 and CDR2 are KGHSH and LQKENI. V gave up 0 bases and J gave up 3 bases, with 9 bases separating them. CDR3 amino acids: CASSPPGRSYEQYF. The CDR3 DNA is TGTGCCAGCTCACCACCGGGACGGAGCTACGAGCAGTACTTC. Supplemented by reference TRBV18 and TRBJ2-7, the full variable domain reads NAGVMQNPRHLVRRRGQEARLRCSPMKGHSHVYWYRQLPEEGLKFMVYLQKENIIDESGMPKERFSAEFPKEGPSILRIQQVVRGDSAAYFCASSPPGRSYEQYFGPGTRLTVT.